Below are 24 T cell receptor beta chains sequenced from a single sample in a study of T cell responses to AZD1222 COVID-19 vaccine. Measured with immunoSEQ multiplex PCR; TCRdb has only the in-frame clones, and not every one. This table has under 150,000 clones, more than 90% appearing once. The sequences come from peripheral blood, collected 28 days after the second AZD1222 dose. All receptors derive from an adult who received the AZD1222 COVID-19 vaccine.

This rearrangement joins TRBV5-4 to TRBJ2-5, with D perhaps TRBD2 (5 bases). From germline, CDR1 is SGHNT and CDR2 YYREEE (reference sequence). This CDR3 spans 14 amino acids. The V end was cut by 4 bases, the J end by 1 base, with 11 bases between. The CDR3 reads CASSPSGPQETQYF. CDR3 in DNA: TGTGCCAGCAGCCCCAGCGGCCCCCAAGAGACCCAGTACTTC.

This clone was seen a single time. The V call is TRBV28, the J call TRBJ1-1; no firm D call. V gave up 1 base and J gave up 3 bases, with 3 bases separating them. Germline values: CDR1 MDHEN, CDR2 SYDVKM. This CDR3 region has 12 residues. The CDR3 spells CASSLYYTEAFF. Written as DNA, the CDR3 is TGTGCCAGCAGTTTATATTACACTGAAGCTTTCTTT.

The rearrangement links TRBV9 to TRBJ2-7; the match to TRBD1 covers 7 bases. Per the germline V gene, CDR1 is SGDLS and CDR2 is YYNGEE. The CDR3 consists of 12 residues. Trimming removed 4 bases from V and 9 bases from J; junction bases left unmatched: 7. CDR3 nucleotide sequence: TGTGCCAGCAGCTCCGAAGGGGGCTGGCAGTACTTC. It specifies CASSSEGGWQYF.

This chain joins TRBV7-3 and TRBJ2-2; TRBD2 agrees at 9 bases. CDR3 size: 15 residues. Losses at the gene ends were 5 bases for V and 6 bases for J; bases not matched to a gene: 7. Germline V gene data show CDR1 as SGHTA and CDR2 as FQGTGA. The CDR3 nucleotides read TGTGCCAGCAGCCTTAGCGGGGGCCCCCCCGGGGAGCTGTTTTTT. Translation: CASSLSGGPPGELFF.

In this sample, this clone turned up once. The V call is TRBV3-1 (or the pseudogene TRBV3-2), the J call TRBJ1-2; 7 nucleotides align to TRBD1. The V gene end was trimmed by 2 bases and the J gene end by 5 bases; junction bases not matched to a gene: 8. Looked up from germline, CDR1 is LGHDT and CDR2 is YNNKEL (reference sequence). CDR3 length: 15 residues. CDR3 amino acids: CASSQWSTGDYGYTF. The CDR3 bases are TGTGCCAGCAGCCAATGGTCTACAGGGGATTATGGCTACACCTTC.

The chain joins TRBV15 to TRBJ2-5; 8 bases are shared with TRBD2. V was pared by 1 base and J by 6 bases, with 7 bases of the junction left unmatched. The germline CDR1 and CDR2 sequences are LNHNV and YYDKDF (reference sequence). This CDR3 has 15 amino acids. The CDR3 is CATSRAKAGAKTQYF. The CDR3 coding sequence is TGTGCCACCAGCAGAGCGAAAGCGGGAGCGAAGACCCAGTACTTC.

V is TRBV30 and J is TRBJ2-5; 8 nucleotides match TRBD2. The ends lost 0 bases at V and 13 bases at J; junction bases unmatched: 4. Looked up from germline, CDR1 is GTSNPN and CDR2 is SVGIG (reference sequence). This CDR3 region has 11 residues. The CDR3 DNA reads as TGTGCCTGGAGTGTAAGGACTAGCTGGTACTTC. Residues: CAWSVRTSWYF. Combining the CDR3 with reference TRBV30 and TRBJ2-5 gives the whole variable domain SQTIHQWPATLVQPVGSPLSLECTVEGTSNPNLYWYRQAAGRGLQLLFYSVGIGQISSEVPQNLSASRPQDRQFILSSKKLLLSDSGFYLCAWSVRTSWYFGPGTRLLVL.

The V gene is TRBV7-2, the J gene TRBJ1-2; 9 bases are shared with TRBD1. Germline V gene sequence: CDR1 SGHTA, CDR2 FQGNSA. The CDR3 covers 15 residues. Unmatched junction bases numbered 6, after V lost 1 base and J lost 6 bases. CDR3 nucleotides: TGTGCCAGCAGCTTAGAGGGACAGGGCGTAAATGGCTACACCTTC. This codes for CASSLEGQGVNGYTF.

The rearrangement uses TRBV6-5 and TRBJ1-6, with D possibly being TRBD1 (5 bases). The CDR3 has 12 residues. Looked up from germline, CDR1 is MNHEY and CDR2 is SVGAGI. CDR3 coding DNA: TGTGCGGGCAGGGCGAGCGATTCACCCCTCCACTTT. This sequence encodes CAGRASDSPLHF.

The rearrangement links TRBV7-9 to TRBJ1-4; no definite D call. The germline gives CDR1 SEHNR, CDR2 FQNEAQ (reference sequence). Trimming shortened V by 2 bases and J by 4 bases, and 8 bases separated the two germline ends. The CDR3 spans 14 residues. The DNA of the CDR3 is TGTGCCAGCAGCTTAACGCGGCTTAATGAAAAACTGTTTTTT. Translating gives CASSLTRLNEKLFF.

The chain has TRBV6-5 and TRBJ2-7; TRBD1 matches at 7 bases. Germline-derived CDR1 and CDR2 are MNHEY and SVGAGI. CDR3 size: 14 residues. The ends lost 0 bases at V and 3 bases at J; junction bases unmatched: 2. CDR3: CASSYSGQSYEQYF. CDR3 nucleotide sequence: TGTGCCAGCAGTTACTCGGGACAGAGCTACGAGCAGTACTTC.

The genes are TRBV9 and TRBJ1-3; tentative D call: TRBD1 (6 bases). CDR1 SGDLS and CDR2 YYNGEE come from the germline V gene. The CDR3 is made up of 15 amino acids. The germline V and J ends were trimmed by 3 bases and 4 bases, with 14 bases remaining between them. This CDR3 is CASSAGGAQGNTIYF. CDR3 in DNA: TGTGCCAGCAGCGCGGGGGGGGCGCAAGGAAACACCATATATTTT.

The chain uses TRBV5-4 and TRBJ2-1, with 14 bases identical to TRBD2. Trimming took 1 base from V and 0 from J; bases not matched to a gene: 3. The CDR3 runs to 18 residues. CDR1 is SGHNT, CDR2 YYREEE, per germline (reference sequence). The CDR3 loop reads CASSLRTSGGTSYNEQFF. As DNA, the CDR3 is TGTGCCAGCAGCTTGAGGACTAGCGGGGGGACCTCCTACAATGAGCAGTTCTTC.

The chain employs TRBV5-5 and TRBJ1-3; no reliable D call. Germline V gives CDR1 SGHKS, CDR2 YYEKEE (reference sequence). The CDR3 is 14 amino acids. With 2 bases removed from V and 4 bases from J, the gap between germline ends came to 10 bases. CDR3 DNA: TGTGCCAGCAGCTTACCTATCGCGGGAAACACCATATATTTT. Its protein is CASSLPIAGNTIYF.

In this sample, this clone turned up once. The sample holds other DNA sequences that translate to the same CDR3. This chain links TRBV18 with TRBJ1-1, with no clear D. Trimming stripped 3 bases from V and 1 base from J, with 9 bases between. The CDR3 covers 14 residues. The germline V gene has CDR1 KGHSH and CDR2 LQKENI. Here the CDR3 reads CASSPLTGNTEAFF. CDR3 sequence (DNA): TGTGCCAGCTCACCTCTTACGGGGAACACTGAAGCTTTCTTT.

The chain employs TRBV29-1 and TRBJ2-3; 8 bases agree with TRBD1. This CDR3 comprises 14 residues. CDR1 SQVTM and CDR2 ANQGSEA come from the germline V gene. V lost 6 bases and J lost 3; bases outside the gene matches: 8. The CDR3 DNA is TGCAGCGTAGATAAGGGACAGGCTACAGATACGCAGTATTTT. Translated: CSVDKGQATDTQYF.

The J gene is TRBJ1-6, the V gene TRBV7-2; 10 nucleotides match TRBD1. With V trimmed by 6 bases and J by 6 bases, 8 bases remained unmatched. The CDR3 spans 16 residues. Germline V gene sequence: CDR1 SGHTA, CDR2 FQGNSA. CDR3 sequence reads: CASSLTGGASNSPLHF. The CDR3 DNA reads TGTGCCAGCAGTTTGACAGGGGGCGCGAGTAATTCACCCCTCCACTTT.

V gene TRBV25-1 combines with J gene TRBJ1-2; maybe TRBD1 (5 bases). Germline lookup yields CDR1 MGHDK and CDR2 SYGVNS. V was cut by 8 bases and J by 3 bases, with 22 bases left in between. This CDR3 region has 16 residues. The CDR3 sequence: CASQGTGRALYYGYTF. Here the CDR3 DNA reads TGTGCCAGCCAGGGTACCGGCCGGGCCCTTTACTATGGCTACACCTTC.

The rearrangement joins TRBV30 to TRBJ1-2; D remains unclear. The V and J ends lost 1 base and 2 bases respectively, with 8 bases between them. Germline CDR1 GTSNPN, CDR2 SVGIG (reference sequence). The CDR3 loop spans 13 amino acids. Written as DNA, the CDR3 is TGTGCCTGGAGTGAAGGAGGGAACTATGGCTACACCTTC. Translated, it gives CAWSEGGNYGYTF.

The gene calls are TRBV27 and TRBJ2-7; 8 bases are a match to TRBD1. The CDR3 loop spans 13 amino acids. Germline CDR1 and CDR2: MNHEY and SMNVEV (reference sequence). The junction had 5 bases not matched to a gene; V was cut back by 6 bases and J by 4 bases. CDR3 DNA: TGTGCCAGCAGCGTCCAGGGGGCTTACGAGCAGTACTTC. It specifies CASSVQGAYEQYF.

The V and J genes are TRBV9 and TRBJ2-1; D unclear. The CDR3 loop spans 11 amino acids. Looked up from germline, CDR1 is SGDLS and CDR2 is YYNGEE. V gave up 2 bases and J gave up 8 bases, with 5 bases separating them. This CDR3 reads CASSVFDEQFF. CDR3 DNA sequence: TGTGCCAGCAGCGTTTTCGATGAGCAGTTCTTC.

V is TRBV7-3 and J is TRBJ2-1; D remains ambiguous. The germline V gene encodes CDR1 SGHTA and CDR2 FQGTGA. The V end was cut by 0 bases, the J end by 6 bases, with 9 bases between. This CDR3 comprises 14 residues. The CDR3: CASSLTRQANEQFF. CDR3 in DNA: TGTGCCAGCAGCTTAACTAGGCAGGCCAATGAGCAGTTCTTC.

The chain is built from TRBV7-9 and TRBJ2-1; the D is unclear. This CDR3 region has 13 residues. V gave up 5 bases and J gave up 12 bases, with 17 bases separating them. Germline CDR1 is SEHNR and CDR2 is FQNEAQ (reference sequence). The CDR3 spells CASSLRNTAGQFF. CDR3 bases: TGTGCCAGCAGCCTAAGGAACACCGCAGGGCAGTTCTTC.

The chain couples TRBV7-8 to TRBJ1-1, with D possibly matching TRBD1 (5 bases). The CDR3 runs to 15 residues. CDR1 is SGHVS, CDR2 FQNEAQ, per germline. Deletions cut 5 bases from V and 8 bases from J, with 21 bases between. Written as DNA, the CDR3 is TGTGCCAGCAGCCTGAGGACATCGGCCCAGCTGGAAGCTTTCTTT. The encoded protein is CASSLRTSAQLEAFF.